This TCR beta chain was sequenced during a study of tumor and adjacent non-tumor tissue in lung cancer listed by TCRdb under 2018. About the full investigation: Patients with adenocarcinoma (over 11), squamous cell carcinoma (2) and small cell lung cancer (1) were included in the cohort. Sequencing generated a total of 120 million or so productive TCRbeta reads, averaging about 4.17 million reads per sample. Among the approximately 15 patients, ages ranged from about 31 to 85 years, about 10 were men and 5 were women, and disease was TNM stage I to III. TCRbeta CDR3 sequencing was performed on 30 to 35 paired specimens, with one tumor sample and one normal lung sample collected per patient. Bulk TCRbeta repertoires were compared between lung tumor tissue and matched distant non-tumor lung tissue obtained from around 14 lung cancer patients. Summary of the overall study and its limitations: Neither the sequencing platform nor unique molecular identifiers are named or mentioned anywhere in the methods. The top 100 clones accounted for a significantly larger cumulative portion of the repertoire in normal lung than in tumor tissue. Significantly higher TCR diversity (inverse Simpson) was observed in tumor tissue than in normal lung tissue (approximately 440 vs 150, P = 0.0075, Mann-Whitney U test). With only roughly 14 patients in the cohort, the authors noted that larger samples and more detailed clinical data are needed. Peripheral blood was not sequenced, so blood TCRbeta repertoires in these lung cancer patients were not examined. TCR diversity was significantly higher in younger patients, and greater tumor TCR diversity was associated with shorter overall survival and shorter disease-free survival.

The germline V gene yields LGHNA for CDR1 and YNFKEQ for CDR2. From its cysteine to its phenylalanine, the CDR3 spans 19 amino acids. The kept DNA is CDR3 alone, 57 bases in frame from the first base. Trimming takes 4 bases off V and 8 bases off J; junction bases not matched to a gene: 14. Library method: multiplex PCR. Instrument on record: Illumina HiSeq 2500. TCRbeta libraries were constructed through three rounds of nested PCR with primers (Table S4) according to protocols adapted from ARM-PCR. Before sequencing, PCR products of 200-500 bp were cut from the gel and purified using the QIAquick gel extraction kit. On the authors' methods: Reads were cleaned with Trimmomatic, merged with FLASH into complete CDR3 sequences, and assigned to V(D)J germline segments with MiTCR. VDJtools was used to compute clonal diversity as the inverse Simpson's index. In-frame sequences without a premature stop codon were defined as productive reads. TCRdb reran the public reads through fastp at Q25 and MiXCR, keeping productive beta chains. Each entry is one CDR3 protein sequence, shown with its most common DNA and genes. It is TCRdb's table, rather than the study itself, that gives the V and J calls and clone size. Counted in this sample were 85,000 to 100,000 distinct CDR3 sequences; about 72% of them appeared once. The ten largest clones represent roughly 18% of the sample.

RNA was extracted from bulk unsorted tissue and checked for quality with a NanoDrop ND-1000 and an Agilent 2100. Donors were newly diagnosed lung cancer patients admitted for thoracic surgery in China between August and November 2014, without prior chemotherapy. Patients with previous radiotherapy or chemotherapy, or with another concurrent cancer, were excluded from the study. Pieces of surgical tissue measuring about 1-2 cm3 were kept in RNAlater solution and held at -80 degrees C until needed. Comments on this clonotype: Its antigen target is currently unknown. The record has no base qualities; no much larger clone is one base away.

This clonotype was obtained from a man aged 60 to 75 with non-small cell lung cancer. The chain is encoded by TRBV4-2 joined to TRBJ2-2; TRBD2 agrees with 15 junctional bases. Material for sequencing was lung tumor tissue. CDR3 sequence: CASSPRTSGGAIGTGELFF. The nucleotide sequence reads TGTGCCAGCAGCCCTCGGACTAGCGGGGGGGCCATTGGCACGGGGGAGCTGTTTTTT.